This T cell receptor (beta chain) was documented in a study of T cell repertoires in cytomegalovirus infection. Study-level information: Matching HLA type and CMV infection were both indicated by public TCR beta signatures. Broader study findings: Accumulated public TCR beta family frequency recognized individuals carrying CMV together with the relevant HLA. What dominated the ex vivo response were HLA-C-restricted CMV-specific TCR beta clonotypes.

CDR3 length: 15 residues. V was trimmed by 5 bases and J by 3 bases, leaving 11 bases between them. Germline V gene lookup returns CDR1 MGHRA and CDR2 YSYEKL. As regards this clonotype: The antigen is unknown.

From the reads, TCRdb called clonotypes with MiXCR, one entry per CDR3 protein. Of 250,000 or so distinct CDR3 sequences in the sample, about 18% are singletons; the top ten hold roughly 45%. The sequencing input was CD8+ T cells from PBMCs. This rearrangement joins TRBV4-1 to TRBJ1-6; D possibly corresponds to TRBD1 (6 bases). The receptor's source is a human donor in good health (CMV status not recorded). Some clones in this sample may be carry-over from other donors' samples. In DNA form, the CDR3 reads TGCGCCAGCAGCGATCAGGGGCTCTATAATTCACCCCTCCACTTT. This gives the protein CASSDQGLYNSPLHF.